These 9 T cell receptor beta chains share one sample of origin, sequenced in a study of shared clonotypes between healthy human individuals. CD8 cells classed as naive were CD45RO-negative and positively selected for CCR7, excluding terminally differentiated effector memory CD45RA+ cells. Measured with immunoSEQ multiplex PCR; TCRdb has only the in-frame clones, and not every one. The sample has about 2 million clones; about 95% are singletons. The sequenced sample consisted of naive CD8+ T cells sorted from blood. The receptors were sampled from a man between 18 and 35 years old in good health.

The rearrangement joins TRBV6-5 to TRBJ2-2; a possible D gene is TRBD1 (7 bases). Trimming removed 10 bases from V and 4 bases from J, with 13 bases in between. This CDR3 region has 13 residues. The V gene's germline CDR1 is MNHEY and CDR2 SVGAGI. In DNA, the CDR3 is TGTGCCACCTCGCAGGGGGGCACCGGGGAGCTGTTTTTT. It specifies CATSQGGTGELFF.

The chain combines TRBV11-2 with TRBJ2-2; D unclear. The CDR3 has 12 amino acids. CDR1 and CDR2 (germline): SGHAT, FQNNGV. Trimming removed 4 bases at V and 6 bases at J, with 6 bases between. CDR3 DNA sequence: TGTGCCAGCAGCTCCAACTCCGGGGAGCTGTTTTTT. It codes for CASSSNSGELFF.

V usage is TRBV7-8 and J usage is TRBJ2-7; D gene unclear. Germline assignment: CDR1 SGHVS and CDR2 FQNEAQ. The CDR3 is made up of 15 amino acids. Trimming pared 5 bases from V and 0 bases from J, leaving 14 bases between. The CDR3 loop is CASSPTAFASYEQYF. The CDR3 DNA reads as TGTGCCAGCAGCCCAACAGCGTTTGCCTCCTACGAGCAGTACTTC.

This clone was seen once. This sample includes further DNA sequences coding for the same CDR3. This chain uses TRBV25-1 with TRBJ2-7; TRBD2 might be the D (6 bases). There are 14 residues in the CDR3. The germline V gene encodes CDR1 MGHDK and CDR2 SYGVNS. Trimming took off 1 base at V and 2 bases at J, with 9 bases between the two ends. The CDR3 is CASSESGGTYEQYF. The CDR3 DNA sequence: TGTGCCAGCAGTGAATCTGGGGGGACCTACGAGCAGTACTTC.

This chain connects TRBV28 to TRBJ2-3; 7 bases match TRBD1. This CDR3 contains 15 residues. Germline V gene sequence: CDR1 MDHEN, CDR2 SYDVKM. With 3 bases clipped from V and 6 bases from J, the junction kept 9 bases outside the gene matches. CDR3 in amino acids: CASSFLEGAEDTQYF. In DNA form, the CDR3 reads TGTGCCAGCAGTTTCTTAGAGGGGGCCGAGGATACGCAGTATTTT.

The rearrangement uses TRBV10-1 and TRBJ1-3; D gene ambiguous. Germline V gene sequence: CDR1 WNHNN, CDR2 SYGVQD (reference sequence). This CDR3 region has 13 residues. Between the trimmed V and J ends, which lost 3 bases and 2 bases, there was a span of 5 bases. The CDR3 DNA sequence: TGCGCCAGCAGTGATACTCCTGGAAACACCATATATTTT. It yields the protein CASSDTPGNTIYF.

The V gene is TRBV6-6, the J gene TRBJ2-5, with D perhaps TRBD2 (5 bases). V was cut by 5 bases and J by 4 bases, with 20 bases left in between. The germline V gene has CDR1 MNHNY and CDR2 SVGAGI (reference sequence). There are 16 residues in the CDR3. CDR3 amino acids: CASSRYKGDLGETQYF. The CDR3, as DNA: TGTGCCAGCAGTCGCTATAAGGGAGATTTGGGAGAGACCCAGTACTTC.

This chain uses TRBV28 with TRBJ2-2, with D maybe TRBD1 (6 bases). Trimming stripped 3 bases from V and 5 bases from J, with 13 bases between. The germline V gene has CDR1 MDHEN and CDR2 SYDVKM. CDR3 length: 15 amino acids. In nucleotides, the CDR3 is TGTGCCAGCAGTTTCTGGGACATACTTACCGGGGAGCTGTTTTTT. It is translated as CASSFWDILTGELFF. Supplemented by reference TRBV28 and TRBJ2-2, the full variable domain reads DVKVTQSSRYLVKRTGEKVFLECVQDMDHENMFWYRQDPGLGLRLIYFSYDVKMKEKGDIPEGYSVSREKKERFSLILESASTNQTSMYLCASSFWDILTGELFFGEGSRLTVL.

The rearrangement links TRBV19 to TRBJ2-7, with unresolved D. The V and J ends lost 0 bases and 4 bases respectively, with 7 bases between them. This CDR3 has 13 residues. The germline V gene encodes CDR1 LNHDA and CDR2 SQIVND (reference sequence). The CDR3 DNA reads as TGTGCCAGTAGTATAGACCCGGAATACGAGCAGTACTTC. It codes for CASSIDPEYEQYF. Complete variable domain (other parts from reference TRBV19 and TRBJ2-7): DGGITQSPKYLFRKEGQNVTLSCEQNLNHDAMYWYRQDPGQGLRLIYYSQIVNDFQKGDIAEGYSVSREKKESFPLTVTSAQKNPTAFYLCASSIDPEYEQYFGPGTRLTVT.